The next 8 T cell receptor beta chains were all read from a single sample in a study of response to subunit inactivated influenza vaccine (dated by TCRdb to between 2017 and 2018). The time point label here, explained by the study, means: 45 days after influenza vaccine administration. Receptor libraries were prepared by RT-PCR. The data were produced on an Illumina HiSeq 2500. Clones were called with MiXCR by TCRdb after fastp trimmed the public reads at Q25, and only in-frame beta chains were retained. Rows with a matching CDR3 protein are joined into one entry that keeps the most common DNA and genes. Present in this sample are 500,000 or so distinct CDR3 sequences, 11% of which were seen just once. The top ten hold approximately 12% of the sample. This specimen consisted of PBMCs from blood, obtained more than 35 days after vaccination. The receptors originated from a man aged 45-60 years who received an inactivated influenza vaccine. Donor details come from another sample of the same person, matched by shared clones.

The chain carries TRBV5-1 and TRBJ1-1; no reliable D call. The CDR3 consists of 18 residues. V lost 3 bases and J 0 bases, leaving 21 bases between the germline ends. CDR1 and CDR2 (germline): SGHRS, YFSETQ. The CDR3 here is CASSYNGPSAGVNTEAFF. The CDR3 nucleotides are TGCGCCAGCAGCTACAATGGACCCTCGGCGGGAGTGAACACTGAAGCTTTCTTT.

This clonotype was seen a few times. V and J are TRBV3-1 and TRBJ2-1, with 10 bases that match TRBD2. Germline-derived CDR1 and CDR2 are LGHDT and YNNKEL (reference sequence). The V gene end was trimmed by 5 bases and the J gene end by 9 bases; junction bases not matched to a gene: 13. The CDR3 sequence is 16 residues long. The CDR3 protein is CASSLSEAGGPSEQFF. The CDR3 DNA reads as TGTGCCAGCAGCTTAAGTGAAGCGGGGGGGCCCAGTGAGCAGTTCTTC.

On this clonotype itself: The junction shows a germline mismatch at one end, possibly a read error. The V and J genes are TRBV9 and TRBJ2-7, with D tentatively TRBD1 (5 bases). Germline-derived CDR1 and CDR2 are SGDLS and YYNGEE. CDR3 length: 14 amino acids. In nucleotides, the CDR3 is TGTGCCAGGAGCGTAGACCAGGGCTCCTCCGAGCAGTACTTC. Amino acids: CARSVDQGSSEQYF.

This clonotype was counted many times. CDR3 bases: TGCGCCAGCAGTCCTAGCGGAGGCTCCTACAATGAGCAGTTCTTC. This translates into CASSPSGGSYNEQFF. The rearrangement links TRBV5-1 to TRBJ2-1; TRBD2 matches 7 bases. This CDR3 comprises 15 residues. With V trimmed by 5 bases and J by 0 bases, 5 bases remained unmatched. Germline lookup yields CDR1 SGHRS and CDR2 YFSETQ.

The rearrangement uses TRBV29-1 and TRBJ2-5, with 9 bases lining up with TRBD2. V dropped 5 bases and J dropped 2; count of bases not matched to a gene: 9. This CDR3 contains 15 residues. CDR1 and CDR2 (germline): SQVTM, ANQGSEA. The CDR3 DNA follows: TGCAGCGTTCGACCTTTAGCGGGGGTGCAAGAGACCCAGTACTTC. It encodes CSVRPLAGVQETQYF.

This chain uses TRBV7-2 with TRBJ2-2; tentative D call: TRBD1 (6 bases). The CDR3 has 12 amino acids. V was cut by 8 bases and J by 10 bases, with 14 bases left in between. The germline V gene encodes CDR1 SGHTA and CDR2 FQGNSA. The CDR3 nucleotides read TGTGCCAGCCGGGACATCGCCGCGGAGCTGTTTTTT. Its protein product is CASRDIAAELFF.

The J gene is TRBJ2-7, the V gene TRBV5-1; TRBD1 is a possible D gene (6 bases). The germline V gene encodes CDR1 SGHRS and CDR2 YFSETQ. The CDR3 has 15 amino acids. Trimming removed 0 bases at V and 7 bases at J, with 17 bases between. Written as DNA, the CDR3 is TGCGCCAGCAGCTTGGTTTCGACAGGTCCCGGGGAGCAGTACTTC. Translation gives CASSLVSTGPGEQYF.

J is TRBJ1-5 and V is TRBV20-1; D not certain. Germline assignment: CDR1 DFQATT and CDR2 SNEGSKA (reference sequence). The CDR3 length is 14 residues. V was pared by 3 bases and J by 6 bases, with 15 bases between. This chain's CDR3 is CSARGNPLGQPQHF. CDR3 nucleotides: TGCAGTGCTAGGGGAAACCCCTTGGGTCAGCCCCAGCATTTT.